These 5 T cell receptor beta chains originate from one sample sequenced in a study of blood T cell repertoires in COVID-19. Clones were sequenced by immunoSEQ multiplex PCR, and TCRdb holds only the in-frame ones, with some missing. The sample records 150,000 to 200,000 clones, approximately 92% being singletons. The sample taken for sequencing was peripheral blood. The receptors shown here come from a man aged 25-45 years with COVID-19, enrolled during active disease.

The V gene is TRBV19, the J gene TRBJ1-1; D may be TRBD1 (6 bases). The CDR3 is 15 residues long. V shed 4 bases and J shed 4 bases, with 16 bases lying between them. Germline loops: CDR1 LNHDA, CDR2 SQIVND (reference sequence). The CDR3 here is CASSKTRTVVTEAFF. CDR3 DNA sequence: TGTGCCAGTAGTAAAACTCGGACAGTGGTCACTGAAGCTTTCTTT.

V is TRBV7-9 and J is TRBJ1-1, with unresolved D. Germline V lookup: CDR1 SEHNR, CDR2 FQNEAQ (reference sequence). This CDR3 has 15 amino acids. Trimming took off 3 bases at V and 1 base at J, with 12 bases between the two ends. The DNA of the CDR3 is TGTGCCAGCAGCTTGCGGTCCACCCAGAACACTGAAGCTTTCTTT. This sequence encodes CASSLRSTQNTEAFF.

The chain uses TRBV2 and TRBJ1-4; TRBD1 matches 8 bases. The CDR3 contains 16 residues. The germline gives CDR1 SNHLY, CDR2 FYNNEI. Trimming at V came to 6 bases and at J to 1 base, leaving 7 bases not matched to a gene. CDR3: CASSNGQGETNEKLFF. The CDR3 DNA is TGTGCCAGCAGCAATGGACAGGGAGAAACTAATGAAAAACTGTTTTTT.

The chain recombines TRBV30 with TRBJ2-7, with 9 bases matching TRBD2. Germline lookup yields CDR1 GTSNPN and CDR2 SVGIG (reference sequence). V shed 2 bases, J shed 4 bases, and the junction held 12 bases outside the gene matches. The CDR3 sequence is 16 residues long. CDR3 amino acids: CAWSSKSSGSSYEQYF. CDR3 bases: TGTGCCTGGAGTTCAAAAAGTAGCGGGAGTTCGTACGAGCAGTACTTC.

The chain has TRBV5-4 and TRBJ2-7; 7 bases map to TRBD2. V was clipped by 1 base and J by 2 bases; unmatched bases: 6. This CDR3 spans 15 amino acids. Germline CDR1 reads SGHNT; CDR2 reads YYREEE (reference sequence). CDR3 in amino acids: CASSLNGGITYEQYF. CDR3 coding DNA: TGTGCCAGCAGCTTGAACGGGGGGATAACCTACGAGCAGTACTTC.